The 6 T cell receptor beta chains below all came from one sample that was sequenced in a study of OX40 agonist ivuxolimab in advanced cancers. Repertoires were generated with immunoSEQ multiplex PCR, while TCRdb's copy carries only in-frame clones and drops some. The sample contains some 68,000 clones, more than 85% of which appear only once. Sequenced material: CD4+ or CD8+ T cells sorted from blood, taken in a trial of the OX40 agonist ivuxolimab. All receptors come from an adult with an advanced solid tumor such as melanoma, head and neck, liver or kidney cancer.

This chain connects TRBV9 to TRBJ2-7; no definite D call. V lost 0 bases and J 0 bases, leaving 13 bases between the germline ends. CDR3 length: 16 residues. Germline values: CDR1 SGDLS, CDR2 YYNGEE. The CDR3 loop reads CASSVAGPPSSYEQYF. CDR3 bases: TGTGCCAGCAGCGTAGCGGGTCCGCCAAGCTCCTACGAGCAGTACTTC.

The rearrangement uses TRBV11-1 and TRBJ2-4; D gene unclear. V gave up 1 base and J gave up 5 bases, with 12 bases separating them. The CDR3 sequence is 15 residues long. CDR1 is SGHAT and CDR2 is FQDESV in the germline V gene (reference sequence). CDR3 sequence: CASSLGPSSENIQYF. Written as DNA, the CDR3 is TGTGCCAGCAGCTTAGGCCCATCTAGTGAAAACATTCAGTACTTC.

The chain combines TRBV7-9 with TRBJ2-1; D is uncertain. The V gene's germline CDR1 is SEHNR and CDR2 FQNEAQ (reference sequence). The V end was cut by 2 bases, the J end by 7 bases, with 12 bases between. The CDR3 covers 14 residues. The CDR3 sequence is CASSLLDFLNEQFF. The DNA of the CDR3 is TGTGCCAGCAGCTTACTAGATTTTTTGAATGAGCAGTTCTTC. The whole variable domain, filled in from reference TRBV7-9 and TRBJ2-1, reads DTGVSQNPRHKITKRGQNVTFRCDPISEHNRLYWYRQTLGQGPEFLTYFQNEAQLEKSRLLSDRFSAERPKGSFSTLEIQRTEQGDSAMYLCASSLLDFLNEQFFGPGTRLTVL.

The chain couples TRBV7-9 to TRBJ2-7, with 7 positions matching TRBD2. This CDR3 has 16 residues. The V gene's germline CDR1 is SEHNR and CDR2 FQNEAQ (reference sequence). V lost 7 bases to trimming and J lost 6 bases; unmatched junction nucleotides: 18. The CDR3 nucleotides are TGTGCCAGCACCTCCCAGACTAGCACTAATAATGGCGAGCAGTACTTC. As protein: CASTSQTSTNNGEQYF.

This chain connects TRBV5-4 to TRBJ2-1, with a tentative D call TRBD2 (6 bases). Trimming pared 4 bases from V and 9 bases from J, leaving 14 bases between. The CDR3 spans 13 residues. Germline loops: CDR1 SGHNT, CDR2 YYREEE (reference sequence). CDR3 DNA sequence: TGTGCCAGCAGCGTGACTAGGGTCGGTGAGCAGTTCTTC. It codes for CASSVTRVGEQFF.

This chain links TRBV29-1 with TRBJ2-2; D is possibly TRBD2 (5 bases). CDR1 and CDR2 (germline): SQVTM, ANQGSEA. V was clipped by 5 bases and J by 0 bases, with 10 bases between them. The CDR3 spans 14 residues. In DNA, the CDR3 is TGCAGCGTTCGGGGTCCCGCGAACACCGGGGAGCTGTTTTTT. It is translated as CSVRGPANTGELFF.